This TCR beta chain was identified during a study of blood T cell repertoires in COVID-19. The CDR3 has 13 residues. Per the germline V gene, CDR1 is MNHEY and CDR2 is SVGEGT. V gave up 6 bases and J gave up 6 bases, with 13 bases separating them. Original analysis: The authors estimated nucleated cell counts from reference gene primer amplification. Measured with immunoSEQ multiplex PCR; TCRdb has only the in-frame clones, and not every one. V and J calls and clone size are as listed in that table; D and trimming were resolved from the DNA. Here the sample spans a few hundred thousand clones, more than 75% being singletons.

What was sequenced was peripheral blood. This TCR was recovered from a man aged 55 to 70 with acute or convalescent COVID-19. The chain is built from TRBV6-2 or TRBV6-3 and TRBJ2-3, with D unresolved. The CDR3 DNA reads TGTGCCAGCAGCTGGCAGACAAGGGATACGCAGTATTTT. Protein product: CASSWQTRDTQYF.